The present TCR beta chain was sequenced within a study of T cell responses to AZD1222 COVID-19 vaccine. The CDR3 sequence is 12 residues long. Losses at the gene ends were 6 bases for V and 8 bases for J; bases not matched to a gene: 5. In germline, CDR1 is MNHEY, CDR2 SMNVEV (reference sequence). On this clone itself: As yet, its antigen is unknown.

Clones were read by immunoSEQ multiplex PCR, and TCRdb kept only the in-frame ones, dropping some. The data show about 120,000 clones, around 87% seen once. Study-wide results and limits: Vaccine-associated CD4 TCRs ranged over spike, dominating at 160-218 and 743-854. Mostly white British, mostly female donors; authors suggested clonal diversity may be underestimated.

The chain recombines TRBV27 with TRBJ1-1, with 8 bases aligning to TRBD1. The sample here was peripheral blood, taken on day 0 of AZD1222 vaccination. The sequence was obtained from an adult in good health. The CDR3: CASRITGGEAFF. The DNA of the CDR3 is TGTGCCAGCAGAATAACAGGGGGGGAAGCTTTCTTT.